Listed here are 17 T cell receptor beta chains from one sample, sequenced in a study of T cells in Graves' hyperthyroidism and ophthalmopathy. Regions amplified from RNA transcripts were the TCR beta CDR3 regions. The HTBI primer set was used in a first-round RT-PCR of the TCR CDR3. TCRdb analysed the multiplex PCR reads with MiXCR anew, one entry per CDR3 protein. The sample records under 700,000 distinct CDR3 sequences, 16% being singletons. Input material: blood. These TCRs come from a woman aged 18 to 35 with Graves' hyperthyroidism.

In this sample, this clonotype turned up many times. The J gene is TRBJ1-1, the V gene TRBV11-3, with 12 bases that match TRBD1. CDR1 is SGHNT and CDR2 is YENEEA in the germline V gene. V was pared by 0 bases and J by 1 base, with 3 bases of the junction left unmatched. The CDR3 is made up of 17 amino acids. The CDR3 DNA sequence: TGTGCCAGCAGCTTAGAGGGGACAGGGGGCTCGAACACTGAAGCTTTCTTT. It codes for CASSLEGTGGSNTEAFF.

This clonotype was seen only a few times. The CDR3 loop reads CASRGDTIGGGAYNEQFF. CDR3 bases: TGTGCCAGCCGCGGAGACACCATAGGGGGGGGGGCCTACAATGAGCAGTTCTTC. The chain uses TRBV7-2 and TRBJ2-1; tentatively, D is TRBD2 (7 bases). Germline CDR1 and CDR2: SGHTA and FQGNSA. The V end lost 8 bases, the J end lost 2 bases, and 25 bases lay between the germline ends. The CDR3 has 18 amino acids.

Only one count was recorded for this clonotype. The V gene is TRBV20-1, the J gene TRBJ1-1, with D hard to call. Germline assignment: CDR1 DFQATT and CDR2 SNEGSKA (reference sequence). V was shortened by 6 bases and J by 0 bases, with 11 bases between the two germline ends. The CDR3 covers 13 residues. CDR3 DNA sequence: TGCAGTGCCAAAATACCAATGAACACTGAAGCTTTCTTT. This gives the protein CSAKIPMNTEAFF.

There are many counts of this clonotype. DNA for the CDR3: TGTGCCAGCAGTTCGCCGTGGGCTAGCGGATCCTACGAGCAGTACTTC. Protein sequence: CASSSPWASGSYEQYF. The gene calls are TRBV28 and TRBJ2-7; 7 bases align to TRBD2. Losses at the gene ends were 4 bases for V and 1 base for J; bases not matched to a gene: 10. This CDR3 is built from 16 residues. CDR1 and CDR2 from the germline V gene are MDHEN and SYDVKM. Combining the CDR3 with reference TRBV28 and TRBJ2-7 gives the whole variable domain DVKVTQSSRYLVKRTGEKVFLECVQDMDHENMFWYRQDPGLGLRLIYFSYDVKMKEKGDIPEGYSVSREKKERFSLILESASTNQTSMYLCASSSPWASGSYEQYFGPGTRLTVT.

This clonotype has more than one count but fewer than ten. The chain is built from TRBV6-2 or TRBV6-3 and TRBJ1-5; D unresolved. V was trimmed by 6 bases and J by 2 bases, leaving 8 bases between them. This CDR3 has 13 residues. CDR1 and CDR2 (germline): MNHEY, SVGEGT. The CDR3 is CASSGSRNQPQHF. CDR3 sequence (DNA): TGTGCCAGCAGCGGGAGTCGCAATCAGCCCCAGCATTTT.

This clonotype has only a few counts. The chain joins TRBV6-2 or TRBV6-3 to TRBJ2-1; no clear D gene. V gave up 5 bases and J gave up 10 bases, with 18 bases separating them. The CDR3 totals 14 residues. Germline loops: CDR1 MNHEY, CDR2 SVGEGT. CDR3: CASSVGSGLPEQFF. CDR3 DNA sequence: TGTGCCAGCAGTGTAGGGTCCGGGTTACCGGAGCAGTTCTTC.

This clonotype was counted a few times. The chain's CDR3 is CASSFGPTPEAFF. CDR3 nucleotide sequence: TGTGCCAGCAGTTTTGGGCCTACCCCTGAAGCTTTCTTT. The chain uses TRBV6-1 and TRBJ1-1; D is uncertain. Deletions cut 5 bases from V and 6 bases from J, with 13 bases between. This CDR3 is 13 amino acids long. The germline V gene encodes CDR1 MNHNS and CDR2 SASEGT.

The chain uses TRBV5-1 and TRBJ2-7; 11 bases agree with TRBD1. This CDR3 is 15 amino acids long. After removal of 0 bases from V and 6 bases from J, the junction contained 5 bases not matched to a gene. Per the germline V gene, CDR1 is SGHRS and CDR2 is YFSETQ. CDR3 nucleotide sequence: TGCGCCAGCAGCTTGGGAGGACAGGGGGCGTCCGAGCAGTACTTC. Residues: CASSLGGQGASEQYF. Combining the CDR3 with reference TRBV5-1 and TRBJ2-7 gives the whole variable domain KAGVTQTPRYLIKTRGQQVTLSCSPISGHRSVSWYQQTPGQGLQFLFEYFSETQRNKGNFPGRFSGRQFSNSRSEMNVSTLELGDSALYLCASSLGGQGASEQYFGPGTRLTVT.

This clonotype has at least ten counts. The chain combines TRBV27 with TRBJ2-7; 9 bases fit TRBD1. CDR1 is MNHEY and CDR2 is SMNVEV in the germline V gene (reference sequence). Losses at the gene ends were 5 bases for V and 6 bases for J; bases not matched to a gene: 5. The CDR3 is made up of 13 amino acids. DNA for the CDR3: TGTGCCAGCAGTCAACGGACAGGGGTCGAGCAGTACTTC. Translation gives CASSQRTGVEQYF.

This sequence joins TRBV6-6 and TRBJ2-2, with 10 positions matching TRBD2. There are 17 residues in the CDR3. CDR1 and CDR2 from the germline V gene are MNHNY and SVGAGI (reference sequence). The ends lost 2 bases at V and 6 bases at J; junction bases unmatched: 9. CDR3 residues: CASSYGPRAGGPGELFF. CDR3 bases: TGTGCCAGCAGTTACGGGCCCAGAGCGGGAGGGCCCGGGGAGCTGTTTTTT.

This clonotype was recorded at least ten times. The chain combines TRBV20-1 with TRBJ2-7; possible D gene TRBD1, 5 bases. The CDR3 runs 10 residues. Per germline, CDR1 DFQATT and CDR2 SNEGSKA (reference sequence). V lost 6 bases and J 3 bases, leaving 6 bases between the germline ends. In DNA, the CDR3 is TGCAGTGCCAGGGACTACGAGCAGTACTTC. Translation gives CSARDYEQYF.

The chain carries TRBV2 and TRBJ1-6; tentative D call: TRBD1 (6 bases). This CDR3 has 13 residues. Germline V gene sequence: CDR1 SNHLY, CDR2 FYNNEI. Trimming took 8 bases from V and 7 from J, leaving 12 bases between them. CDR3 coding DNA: TGTGCCAGCGGGGACAATTCAAATTCACCCCTCCACTTT. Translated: CASGDNSNSPLHF. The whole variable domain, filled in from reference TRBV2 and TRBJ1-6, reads EPEVTQTPSHQVTQMGQEVILRCVPISNHLYFYWYRQILGQKVEFLVSFYNNEISEKSEIFDDQFSVERPDGSNFTLKIRSTKLEDSAMYFCASGDNSNSPLHFGNGTRLTVT.

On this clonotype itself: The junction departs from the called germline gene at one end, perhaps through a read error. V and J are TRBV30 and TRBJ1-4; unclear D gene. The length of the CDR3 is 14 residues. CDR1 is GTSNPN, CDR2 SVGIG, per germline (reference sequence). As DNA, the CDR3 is TGTGCCTGGAATGTCGATGCAACTAATGAAAGACTGTTTTTT. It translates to CAWNVDATNERLFF.

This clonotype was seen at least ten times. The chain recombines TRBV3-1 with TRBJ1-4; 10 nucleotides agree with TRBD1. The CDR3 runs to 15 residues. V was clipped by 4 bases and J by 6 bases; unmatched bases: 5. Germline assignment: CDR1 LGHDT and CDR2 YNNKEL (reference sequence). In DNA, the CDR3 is TGTGCCAGCAGCCTTCCCGGGACAGGGGATGAAAAACTGTTTTTT. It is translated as CASSLPGTGDEKLFF.

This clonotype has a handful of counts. The CDR3 coding sequence is TGTGCCTGGAGTTTGGGGGGCTCTCAGCCCCAGCATTTT. Its translation is CAWSLGGSQPQHF. The rearrangement uses TRBV30 and TRBJ1-5; possible D gene TRBD1, 6 bases. The V gene lost 2 bases and the J gene lost 6 bases, with 11 bases spanning the gap. Germline CDR1 reads GTSNPN; CDR2 reads SVGIG (reference sequence). CDR3 length: 13 residues.

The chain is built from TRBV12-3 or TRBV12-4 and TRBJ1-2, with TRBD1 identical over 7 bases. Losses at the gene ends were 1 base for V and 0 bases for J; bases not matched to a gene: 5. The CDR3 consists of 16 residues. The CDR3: CASSLEGAIPNYGYTF. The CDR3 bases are TGTGCCAGCAGTTTAGAGGGGGCGATTCCTAACTATGGCTACACCTTC.

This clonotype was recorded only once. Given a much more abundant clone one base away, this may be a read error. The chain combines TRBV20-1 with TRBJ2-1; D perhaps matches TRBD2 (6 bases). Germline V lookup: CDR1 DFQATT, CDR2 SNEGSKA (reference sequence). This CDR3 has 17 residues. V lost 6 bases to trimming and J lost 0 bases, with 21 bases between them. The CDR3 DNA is TGCAGTGCAGCTGCCTCCTTCGGGAGCCTCTCCTACAATGAGCAGTTCTTC. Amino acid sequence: CSAAASFGSLSYNEQFF.